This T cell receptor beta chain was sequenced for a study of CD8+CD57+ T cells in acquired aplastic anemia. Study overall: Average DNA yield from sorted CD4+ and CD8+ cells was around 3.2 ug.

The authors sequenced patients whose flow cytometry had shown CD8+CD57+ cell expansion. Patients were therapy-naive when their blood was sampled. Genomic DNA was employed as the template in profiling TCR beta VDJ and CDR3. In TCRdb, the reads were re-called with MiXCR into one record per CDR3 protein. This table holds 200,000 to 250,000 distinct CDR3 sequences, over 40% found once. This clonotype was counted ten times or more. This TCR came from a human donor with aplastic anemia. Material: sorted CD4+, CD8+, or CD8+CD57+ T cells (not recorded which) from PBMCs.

CDR3 residues: CASRTGRNEKLFF. CDR3 nucleotides: TGTGCCAGCAGGACAGGGCGGAATGAAAAACTGTTTTTT. The V gene is TRBV2, the J gene TRBJ1-4, with 7 bases identical to TRBD1. The J segment lost 5 bases and the V segment lost 6 bases, leaving 3 bases of the junction unmatched. Germline loops: CDR1 SNHLY, CDR2 FYNNEI. The CDR3 spans 13 residues.